The subject of this entry is one TCR beta chain. Antigen specificity is unknown. The data stem from a study of PD-1 blockade in classical Hodgkin lymphoma. Looking at the study overall: With a 2-week interval, patients received intravenous nivolumab at 3 mg/kg.

Trimming removed 3 bases from V and 2 bases from J, with 17 bases in between. From germline, CDR1 is LNHNV and CDR2 YYDKDF (reference sequence). The CDR3 is 17 amino acids. Relapses following autologous stem cell transplantation were seen in all patients, with brentuximab vedotin exposure varying. TCRdb's copy holds only in-frame clones and misses some; the assay was immunoSEQ multiplex PCR. The data show fewer than 25,000 clones, 75% to 85% seen once. Study-wide results and caveats: Reports indicated that newly diagnosed patients had lower baseline TCR diversity than healthy donors did. Lower baseline TCR diversity marked trial partial responders and progressors.

This specimen consisted of peripheral blood mononuclear cells (PBMCs), obtained before the second cycle of nivolumab. The chain joins TRBV15 to TRBJ1-5; D possibly corresponds to TRBD1 (5 bases). This TCR came from a human donor with classical Hodgkin lymphoma. This chain's CDR3 is CATSSGEGFFGNQPQHF. In DNA form, the CDR3 reads TGTGCCACCAGCAGTGGGGAGGGGTTCTTCGGCAATCAGCCCCAGCATTTT.